Below are 31 T cell receptor beta chains sequenced from a single sample in a study of beta chain features in type 1 diabetes. Reverse transcription of all isolated RNA meant that expressed TCRB transcripts were sequenced. The protocol was immunoSEQ multiplex PCR, while the TCRdb copy is restricted to in-frame clones and leaves out a portion. This sample has 450,000 to 600,000 clones, with around 30% found just once. Specimen: naive CD4+ T cells from blood. The receptors derive from a man between 18 and 35 years old in good health.

This clone was observed a handful of times. Additional DNA sequences in this sample encode the identical CDR3. CDR3 in DNA: TGCAGCGCAGGACTAGCGGGAGGTTACGAGCAGTACTTC. Its protein product is CSAGLAGGYEQYF. The chain combines TRBV29-1 with TRBJ2-7; 14 nucleotides match TRBD2. Unmatched junction bases numbered 3, after V lost 7 bases and J lost 4 bases. The CDR3 totals 13 residues. Per the germline V gene, CDR1 is SQVTM and CDR2 is ANQGSEA.

The CDR3 bases are TGTGCCAGTAGTAGCACAGTCCAAGAGACCCAGTACTTC. Amino acid sequence: CASSSTVQETQYF. The chain combines TRBV19 with TRBJ2-5; D remains unclear. The germline gives CDR1 LNHDA, CDR2 SQIVND (reference sequence). V shed 4 bases and J shed 1 base, with 7 bases lying between them. This CDR3 comprises 13 residues. The whole variable domain, filled in from reference TRBV19 and TRBJ2-5, reads DGGITQSPKYLFRKEGQNVTLSCEQNLNHDAMYWYRQDPGQGLRLIYYSQIVNDFQKGDIAEGYSVSREKKESFPLTVTSAQKNPTAFYLCASSSTVQETQYFGPGTRLLVL.

The rearrangement links TRBV9 to TRBJ2-5; no clear D gene. This CDR3 is built from 12 residues. Trimming took 4 bases from V and 1 from J, leaving 5 bases between them. The germline V gene encodes CDR1 SGDLS and CDR2 YYNGEE. CDR3 sequence reads: CASSQVQETQYF. CDR3 nucleotides: TGTGCCAGCAGCCAGGTCCAAGAGACCCAGTACTTC.

CDR3 residues: CSAYGGAEKLFF. The DNA for the CDR3 is TGCAGCGCGTATGGGGGAGCTGAAAAACTGTTTTTT. The chain couples TRBV29-1 to TRBJ1-4; tentatively, D is TRBD1 (5 bases). CDR3 length equals 12 residues. The V end lost 7 bases, the J end lost 7 bases, and 13 bases lay between the germline ends. Germline CDR1 is SQVTM and CDR2 is ANQGSEA.

The chain recombines TRBV20-1 with TRBJ1-1; no reliable D call. CDR1 and CDR2 (germline): DFQATT, SNEGSKA (reference sequence). V shed 2 bases and J shed 7 bases, with 5 bases lying between them. CDR3 length: 10 amino acids. As DNA, the CDR3 is TGCAGTGCTAGACACAGTGAAGCTTTCTTT. This sequence encodes CSARHSEAFF.

In its sample, this clone was seen a few times. This chain uses TRBV7-9 with TRBJ2-7, with a tentative D call TRBD2 (5 bases). The CDR3 extends over 14 amino acids. Trimming removed 7 bases from V and 5 bases from J, with 18 bases in between. Germline CDR1 and CDR2: SEHNR and FQNEAQ (reference sequence). CDR3 region: CASTLGGGVDEQYF. The CDR3 coding sequence is TGTGCCAGCACTCTTGGCGGAGGAGTGGACGAGCAGTACTTC.

This clone was recorded a few times. The V and J genes are TRBV29-1 and TRBJ2-5; D remains ambiguous. Trimming cost V 7 bases and J 4 bases, with 13 bases left between them. The CDR3 is made up of 12 amino acids. The germline CDR1 and CDR2 sequences are SQVTM and ANQGSEA. CDR3 residues: CSARQAPETQYF. The CDR3 DNA reads TGCAGCGCCAGGCAGGCCCCAGAGACCCAGTACTTC.

The chain joins TRBV30 to TRBJ2-5; 11 nucleotides line up with TRBD2. Germline V lookup: CDR1 GTSNPN, CDR2 SVGIG (reference sequence). CDR3 length: 15 residues. Trimming cost V 2 bases and J 4 bases; bases outside gene matches: 6. The CDR3, as DNA: TGTGCCTGGAGTCGGGGGCTAGCGGGAGGAGAGACCCAGTACTTC. This sequence encodes CAWSRGLAGGETQYF.

This rearrangement joins TRBV5-4 to TRBJ1-1; D perhaps matches TRBD1 (6 bases). In germline, CDR1 is SGHNT, CDR2 YYREEE (reference sequence). This CDR3 has 13 amino acids. The V end was cut by 4 bases, the J end by 6 bases, with 13 bases between. CDR3 coding DNA: TGTGCCAGCAGCCCGTACAGGGCGTCTGAAGCTTTCTTT. Residues: CASSPYRASEAFF.

The chain couples TRBV27 to TRBJ1-2; 8 nucleotides match TRBD1. The ends lost 4 bases at V and 4 bases at J; junction bases unmatched: 14. Germline CDR1 is MNHEY and CDR2 is SMNVEV (reference sequence). This CDR3 is 17 amino acids long. The CDR3, as DNA: TGTGCCAGCAGTTCGAGACAGGGGAGCCGACTTAGCTATGGCTACACCTTC. Residues: CASSSRQGSRLSYGYTF.

Only a few counts were recorded for this clone. V usage is TRBV13 and J usage is TRBJ2-7; 7 bases are a match to TRBD2. The V gene's germline CDR1 is PRHDT and CDR2 FYEKMQ (reference sequence). V lost 0 bases, J lost 2 bases, and 4 bases stayed unmatched. CDR3 size: 15 residues. The CDR3 DNA sequence: TGTGCCAGCAGCTTAGGCCGGGGGACTACCTACGAGCAGTACTTC. It encodes CASSLGRGTTYEQYF.

CDR3 bases: TGTGCCAGCAGCAGGGACCGCTATGGCTACACCTTC. Encoded protein: CASSRDRYGYTF. V is TRBV6-5 and J is TRBJ1-2; a weak D match, TRBD1 (5 bases). Germline V gives CDR1 MNHEY, CDR2 SVGAGI. CDR3 length: 12 residues. V lost 6 bases, J lost 4 bases, and 9 bases lay in between.

The chain couples TRBV7-9 to TRBJ2-2; D gene uncertain. CDR3 length: 15 amino acids. The germline gives CDR1 SEHNR, CDR2 FQNEAQ (reference sequence). The V end was cut by 2 bases, the J end by 1 base, with 8 bases between. CDR3 amino acids: CASSLSYRNTGELFF. The DNA for the CDR3 is TGTGCCAGCAGCTTATCGTACAGGAACACCGGGGAGCTGTTTTTT.

This clone was found a few times. This chain joins TRBV15 and TRBJ2-1; the match to TRBD2 covers 9 bases. The CDR3 is made up of 15 amino acids. V lost 1 base and J lost 9; bases outside the gene matches: 7. Germline lookup yields CDR1 LNHNV and CDR2 YYDKDF (reference sequence). The CDR3 loop is CATSRAEGLAGEQFF. For the CDR3, the DNA is TGTGCCACCAGCAGAGCTGAGGGACTAGCCGGTGAGCAGTTCTTC.

V is TRBV18 and J is TRBJ1-5; D possibly corresponds to TRBD1 (5 bases). CDR1 KGHSH and CDR2 LQKENI come from the germline V gene. The CDR3 spans 14 residues. V was cut by 3 bases and J by 7 bases, with 13 bases left in between. In DNA, the CDR3 is TGTGCCAGCTCACCTGAGGGGACCGGGCAGCCCCAGCATTTT. This gives the protein CASSPEGTGQPQHF.

This clone was seen a few times. The chain combines TRBV29-1 with TRBJ2-5; TRBD2 matches 11 bases. The CDR3 loop spans 16 amino acids. V lost 6 bases, J lost 2 bases, and 11 bases stayed unmatched. The germline gives CDR1 SQVTM, CDR2 ANQGSEA. This CDR3 is CSVAALGLAGQETQYF. The DNA of the CDR3 is TGCAGCGTAGCCGCCCTAGGACTAGCGGGTCAAGAGACCCAGTACTTC.

The gene calls are TRBV19 and TRBJ2-1, with D possibly being TRBD2 (7 bases). CDR1 and CDR2 from the germline V gene are LNHDA and SQIVND (reference sequence). The CDR3 covers 15 residues. Deletions cut 11 bases from V and 4 bases from J, with 21 bases between. CDR3 in amino acids: CAFRERDKKYNEQFF. CDR3 coding DNA: TGTGCCTTCAGAGAGCGGGACAAAAAATACAATGAGCAGTTCTTC.

The rearrangement uses TRBV29-1 and TRBJ1-4; TRBD1 is a possible D gene (6 bases). Deletions cut 6 bases from V and 6 bases from J, with 8 bases between. Germline CDR1 reads SQVTM; CDR2 reads ANQGSEA. The CDR3 totals 11 residues. Here the CDR3 DNA reads TGCAGCGTCGGGGGCGATGAAAAACTGTTTTTT. It translates to CSVGGDEKLFF.

This clone was recorded a few times. The chain links TRBV7-8 to TRBJ2-7; D not certain. The CDR3 contains 14 residues. The ends were cut back, 7 bases at V and 4 bases at J, with 17 bases in the middle. Germline CDR1 is SGHVS and CDR2 is FQNEAQ. CDR3: CASTRDANGYEQYF. CDR3 DNA sequence: TGTGCCAGCACTCGCGACGCCAACGGATACGAGCAGTACTTC.

The rearrangement uses TRBV5-1 and TRBJ2-2; 11 bases are a match to TRBD2. The V and J ends lost 4 bases and 2 bases, in that order; junction bases with no gene match: 4. Germline V gives CDR1 SGHRS, CDR2 YFSETQ. CDR3 length: 16 residues. CDR3 sequence reads: CASSKGLAVNTGELFF. The CDR3 DNA is TGCGCCAGCAGCAAGGGACTAGCGGTAAACACCGGGGAGCTGTTTTTT.

The chain combines TRBV30 with TRBJ1-5, with D uncertain. Germline CDR1 reads GTSNPN; CDR2 reads SVGIG (reference sequence). Deletions cut 3 bases from V and 3 bases from J, with 12 bases between. The length of the CDR3 is 14 residues. The CDR3 region has the DNA TGTGCCTGGAGCCGCTCGGGTAACAATCAGCCCCAGCATTTT. Its translation is CAWSRSGNNQPQHF.

This clone was detected only a few times. This rearrangement joins TRBV30 to TRBJ1-3; TRBD1 aligns across 8 bases. Germline V lookup: CDR1 GTSNPN, CDR2 SVGIG (reference sequence). The CDR3 is 16 residues long. V was clipped by 1 base and J by 2 bases; unmatched bases: 7. DNA for the CDR3: TGTGCCTGGAGTGGGACCAGGGGGCGACCTGGAAACACCATATATTTT. Its translation: CAWSGTRGRPGNTIYF.

This clone appeared a few times. The chain uses TRBV5-1 and TRBJ2-7; perhaps D is TRBD1 or TRBD2 (5 bases each). Germline V gene lookup returns CDR1 SGHRS and CDR2 YFSETQ. V was pared by 0 bases and J by 5 bases, with 15 bases between. This CDR3 has 15 residues. The CDR3, as DNA: TGCGCCAGCAGCTTGGCCGGGACCCGGACCCACGAGCAGTACTTC. Residues: CASSLAGTRTHEQYF.

The V call is TRBV29-1, the J call TRBJ2-1, with D unresolved. CDR1 is SQVTM and CDR2 is ANQGSEA in the germline V gene. The ends were cut back, 8 bases at V and 6 bases at J, with 14 bases in the middle. The CDR3 is 12 amino acids. DNA for the CDR3: TGCAGCCTGCGTGGGCAACTCAATGAGCAGTTCTTC. This encodes CSLRGQLNEQFF.

The chain recombines TRBV30 with TRBJ2-7, with D possibly TRBD1 on 6 matching bases. V was cut by 0 bases and J by 7 bases, with 13 bases left in between. The CDR3 is 13 residues long. Germline assignment: CDR1 GTSNPN and CDR2 SVGIG (reference sequence). The DNA of the CDR3 is TGTGCCTGGAGTGTACAAGGGGGTCGTGAGCAGTACTTC. Translation gives CAWSVQGGREQYF.

In this sample, this clone turned up a few times. The chain combines TRBV11-2 with TRBJ2-7; 12 bases align to TRBD2. Germline trimming cut 6 bases from V and 1 base from J; bases unmatched to any gene: 7. The CDR3 is 16 amino acids. Germline V gene data show CDR1 as SGHAT and CDR2 as FQNNGV. The CDR3 sequence is CASRRMTSGSSYEQYF. In DNA, the CDR3 is TGTGCCAGCAGAAGGATGACTAGCGGGAGTTCCTACGAGCAGTACTTC. Full variable domain (remainder filled in from reference TRBV11-2 and TRBJ2-7): EAGVAQSPRYKIIEKRQSVAFWCNPISGHATLYWYQQILGQGPKLLIQFQNNGVVDDSQLPKDRFSAERLKGVDSTLKIQPAKLEDSAVYLCASRRMTSGSSYEQYFGPGTRLTVT.

V usage is TRBV30 and J usage is TRBJ2-2; D unclear. The V and J ends lost 0 bases and 3 bases respectively, with 11 bases between them. CDR3 length equals 15 residues. Germline lookup yields CDR1 GTSNPN and CDR2 SVGIG (reference sequence). CDR3 DNA sequence: TGTGCCTGGAGTGTACTGACATGGGACACCGGGGAGCTGTTTTTT. It codes for CAWSVLTWDTGELFF.

In its sample, this clone was seen a few times. The rearrangement joins TRBV30 to TRBJ2-1, with TRBD2 identical over 7 bases. CDR1 and CDR2 from the germline V gene are GTSNPN and SVGIG (reference sequence). The CDR3 extends over 13 amino acids. V was pared by 5 bases and J by 5 bases, with 6 bases of the junction left unmatched. Here the CDR3 reads CAWGSLADNEQFF. The CDR3 nucleotides read TGTGCCTGGGGGAGTCTAGCGGACAATGAGCAGTTCTTC.

V is TRBV5-1 and J is TRBJ2-1; D is perhaps TRBD2 (6 bases). The CDR3 has 15 amino acids. The germline CDR1 and CDR2 sequences are SGHRS and YFSETQ. V was clipped by 4 bases and J by 7 bases, with 18 bases between them. In nucleotides, the CDR3 is TGCGCCAGCAGCCTGGGGACTCCTGATCTGAATGAGCAGTTCTTC. Its protein product is CASSLGTPDLNEQFF.

V is TRBV30 and J is TRBJ2-1; D tentatively fits TRBD1 or TRBD2 (6 bases each). Germline CDR1 GTSNPN, CDR2 SVGIG (reference sequence). V lost 0 bases and J lost 11, with 14 bases in between. The CDR3 is made up of 13 amino acids. The DNA for the CDR3 is TGTGCCTGGAGTGTTGGGGGGCCCCCACAGCAGTTCTTC. This encodes CAWSVGGPPQQFF.

J is TRBJ2-5 and V is TRBV25-1; a possible D gene is TRBD2 (6 bases). This CDR3 is 13 amino acids long. Germline V gene sequence: CDR1 MGHDK, CDR2 SYGVNS. Deletions cut 4 bases from V and 4 bases from J, with 10 bases between. The CDR3 is CASSGAGTETQYF. In nucleotides, the CDR3 is TGTGCCAGCAGTGGGGCGGGAACAGAGACCCAGTACTTC.